The 23 T cell receptor beta chains reported below all come from one sample, sequenced in a study of blood T cell repertoires in COVID-19. Sequencing used immunoSEQ multiplex PCR; TCRdb keeps in-frame clones, though not all of them. The sample lists roughly 23,000 clones, 90% occurring once. Sequencing used peripheral blood. These receptors were taken from a man aged 70 or older with acute or convalescent COVID-19.

The gene calls are TRBV6-5 and TRBJ1-6; tentative D call: TRBD1 (5 bases). CDR1 MNHEY and CDR2 SVGAGI come from the germline V gene. The CDR3 spans 16 residues. V was clipped by 2 bases and J by 7 bases, with 15 bases between them. The CDR3: CASSYGAPIGNSPLHF. CDR3 in DNA: TGTGCCAGCAGTTACGGGGCGCCGATAGGGAATTCACCCCTCCACTTT.

The rearrangement uses TRBV14 and TRBJ2-7, with 10 bases identical to TRBD1. CDR1 and CDR2 (germline): SGHDN, FVKESK. The CDR3 consists of 16 residues. V shed 4 bases, J shed 3 bases, and the junction held 9 bases outside the gene matches. The CDR3: CASSPRQGASLYEQYF. CDR3 nucleotides: TGTGCCAGCAGCCCCAGACAGGGGGCTTCTCTCTACGAGCAGTACTTC.

The chain is built from TRBV7-2 and TRBJ1-5; D ambiguous. The CDR3 covers 16 residues. Germline loops: CDR1 SGHTA, CDR2 FQGNSA. V was cut by 4 bases and J by 0 bases, with 13 bases left in between. CDR3 amino acids: CASSSDGVGSNQPQHF. In nucleotides, the CDR3 is TGTGCCAGCAGCTCGGACGGGGTGGGTAGCAATCAGCCCCAGCATTTT. The variable domain in full, with the rest retrieved from reference TRBV7-2 and TRBJ1-5, is GAGVSQSPSNKVTEKGKDVELRCDPISGHTALYWYRQSLGQGLEFLIYFQGNSAPDKSGLPSDRFSAERTGGSVSTLTIQRTQQEDSAVYLCASSSDGVGSNQPQHFGDGTRLSIL.

The sample holds a few counts of this clone. The V gene is TRBV28, the J gene TRBJ1-3, with a weak D call TRBD1 (6 bases). Germline CDR1 and CDR2: MDHEN and SYDVKM. V lost 2 bases to trimming and J lost 4 bases, with 21 bases between them. The CDR3 consists of 18 residues. The CDR3 here is CASSLPMWDISRGNTIYF. The DNA of the CDR3 is TGTGCCAGCAGTTTACCTATGTGGGACATCTCGCGCGGAAACACCATATATTTT.

The chain carries TRBV27 and TRBJ2-7; possibly TRBD1 for D (5 bases). Germline assignment: CDR1 MNHEY and CDR2 SMNVEV (reference sequence). The V end was cut by 7 bases, the J end by 1 base, with 23 bases between. The CDR3 sequence is 17 residues long. DNA of the CDR3: TGTGCCAGCAAATTACGGGCCGACAGTGTGGAATCCTACGAGCAGTACTTC. It translates to CASKLRADSVESYEQYF.

The V and J genes are TRBV19 and TRBJ1-3; D not resolved. Trimming removed 2 bases at V and 0 bases at J, with 14 bases between. Germline loops: CDR1 LNHDA, CDR2 SQIVND (reference sequence). The CDR3 spans 17 residues. The CDR3 DNA sequence: TGTGCCAGTAGTATAAAAGTGGAGGTCATCTCTGGAAACACCATATATTTT. Protein sequence: CASSIKVEVISGNTIYF.

This chain uses TRBV5-4 with TRBJ2-1; D remains unclear. CDR1 and CDR2 from the germline V gene are SGHNT and YYREEE (reference sequence). The CDR3 contains 13 residues. V lost 4 bases, J lost 5 bases, and 10 bases lay in between. In DNA form, the CDR3 reads TGTGCCAGCAGCGTCGACTGGAACAATGAGCAGTTCTTC. Translation: CASSVDWNNEQFF.

V and J are TRBV7-9 and TRBJ1-1, with D possibly being TRBD1 (5 bases). In germline, CDR1 is SEHNR, CDR2 FQNEAQ (reference sequence). V was shortened by 0 bases and J by 11 bases, with 13 bases between the two germline ends. CDR3 size: 13 residues. The CDR3 is CASSLAGGAGAFF. The DNA for the CDR3 is TGTGCCAGCAGCTTAGCGGGAGGGGCGGGGGCTTTCTTT.

The chain recombines TRBV18 with TRBJ1-1; 7 positions match TRBD1. Germline CDR1 is KGHSH and CDR2 is LQKENI. The J segment lost 1 base and the V segment lost 3 bases, leaving 8 bases of the junction unmatched. CDR3 length: 16 residues. The CDR3 sequence is CASSPPLGQPNTEAFF. The CDR3 nucleotides are TGTGCCAGCTCACCTCCCCTGGGACAGCCGAACACTGAAGCTTTCTTT.

V gene TRBV30 combines with J gene TRBJ1-1; D perhaps matches TRBD1 (6 bases). Germline V gene data show CDR1 as GTSNPN and CDR2 as SVGIG (reference sequence). Trimming shortened V by 3 bases and J by 4 bases, and 18 bases separated the two germline ends. The CDR3 loop spans 15 amino acids. The CDR3 bases are TGTGCCTGGAGGTGGGGGGGCATGAGGGGCACTGAAGCTTTCTTT. It codes for CAWRWGGMRGTEAFF.

This rearrangement joins TRBV7-8 to TRBJ2-5; D is uncertain. The V and J ends lost 6 bases and 1 base respectively, with 15 bases between them. Germline CDR1 and CDR2: SGHVS and FQNEAQ. CDR3 length equals 15 residues. This chain's CDR3 is CASRPLHRLQETQYF. The CDR3 DNA is TGTGCCAGCAGACCTTTACACCGCCTCCAAGAGACCCAGTACTTC.

This clone was counted a few times. J is TRBJ2-7 and V is TRBV5-4, with 9 bases lining up with TRBD1. In germline, CDR1 is SGHNT, CDR2 YYREEE (reference sequence). CDR3 length: 15 amino acids. V dropped 1 base and J dropped 2; count of bases not matched to a gene: 4. DNA of the CDR3: TGTGCCAGCAGCTTGAGCGGGACAGGGACCTACGAGCAGTACTTC. This encodes CASSLSGTGTYEQYF.

V and J are TRBV11-2 and TRBJ2-3, with 7 bases lining up with TRBD1. The CDR3 has 15 amino acids. Looked up from germline, CDR1 is SGHAT and CDR2 is FQNNGV. With 0 bases clipped from V and 1 base from J, the junction kept 1 base outside the gene matches. CDR3 nucleotides: TGTGCCAGCAGCTTAGACCAGGGGGGCACAGATACGCAGTATTTT. Protein product: CASSLDQGGTDTQYF.

The CDR3 DNA is TGTGCCAGTAGTAGAGGACAGGGCTATCAGCCCCAGCATTTT. Amino acid sequence: CASSRGQGYQPQHF. The chain uses TRBV19 and TRBJ1-5; 8 nucleotides line up with TRBD1. The junction had 4 bases not matched to a gene; V was cut back by 4 bases and J by 5 bases. Germline loops: CDR1 LNHDA, CDR2 SQIVND (reference sequence). The CDR3 is 14 amino acids.

J is TRBJ1-6 and V is TRBV5-4; 11 positions agree with TRBD1. Germline-derived CDR1 and CDR2 are SGHNT and YYREEE (reference sequence). The V segment lost 3 bases and the J segment 8 bases; nucleotides outside the gene matches: 13. There are 18 residues in the CDR3. The CDR3 DNA reads TGTGCCAGCAGCTCCGGGACAGGGGGACCCGGTGGTTATTCACCCCTCCACTTT. It specifies CASSSGTGGPGGYSPLHF.

This sequence joins TRBV10-3 and TRBJ2-5, with a possible D match to TRBD1 (6 bases). This CDR3 is built from 15 residues. Trimming left V 2 bases short and J 8 bases short, with 18 bases between. Looked up from germline, CDR1 is ENHRY and CDR2 is SYGVKD. CDR3 sequence reads: CAISEDWGLGATQYF. The CDR3, as DNA: TGTGCCATCAGTGAGGATTGGGGTTTGGGGGCAACCCAGTACTTC.

The chain carries TRBV5-1 and TRBJ2-6, with unresolved D. The CDR3 runs to 18 residues. Germline V gives CDR1 SGHRS, CDR2 YFSETQ. The ends were cut back, 4 bases at V and 0 bases at J, with 17 bases in the middle. CDR3 region: CASSTRPTQDSGANVLTF. DNA for the CDR3: TGCGCCAGCAGCACGAGGCCGACCCAAGACTCTGGGGCCAACGTCCTGACTTTC.

DNA for the CDR3: TGTGCCAGCAGCTTGAGGGTTTTTCGCAATGAGCAGTTCTTC. This codes for CASSLRVFRNEQFF. This sequence joins TRBV7-2 and TRBJ2-1, with D possibly TRBD2 on 5 matching bases. Germline values: CDR1 SGHTA, CDR2 FQGNSA. The CDR3 is 14 amino acids. V lost 3 bases and J 6 bases, leaving 12 bases between the germline ends.

J is TRBJ1-5 and V is TRBV19; 8 positions match TRBD1. The CDR3 is 16 amino acids. The V gene end was trimmed by 7 bases and the J gene end by 1 base; junction bases not matched to a gene: 9. CDR1 is LNHDA and CDR2 is SQIVND in the germline V gene (reference sequence). The DNA of the CDR3 is TGTGCCAGTAATCCCAGGGGGCGGGGAAGCAATCAGCCCCAGCATTTT. Its translation: CASNPRGRGSNQPQHF. The whole variable domain, filled in from reference TRBV19 and TRBJ1-5, reads DGGITQSPKYLFRKEGQNVTLSCEQNLNHDAMYWYRQDPGQGLRLIYYSQIVNDFQKGDIAEGYSVSREKKESFPLTVTSAQKNPTAFYLCASNPRGRGSNQPQHFGDGTRLSIL.

The genes are TRBV28 and TRBJ1-5; TRBD1 agrees at 7 bases. V trimming: 6 bases; J trimming: 2 bases; junction bases outside the gene matches: 4. The CDR3 has 14 amino acids. Germline V CDR1 and CDR2: MDHEN, SYDVKM. In nucleotides, the CDR3 is TGTGCCAGCAGAAGACAGGGAGGCAATCAGCCCCAGCATTTT. It encodes CASRRQGGNQPQHF. The full variable domain, its missing parts supplied by reference TRBV28 and TRBJ1-5, is DVKVTQSSRYLVKRTGEKVFLECVQDMDHENMFWYRQDPGLGLRLIYFSYDVKMKEKGDIPEGYSVSREKKERFSLILESASTNQTSMYLCASRRQGGNQPQHFGDGTRLSIL.

The gene calls are TRBV23-1 and TRBJ2-3, with D perhaps matching TRBD1 (5 bases). TRBV23-1 is an ORF for which the function is uncertain. The CDR3 runs 15 residues. The V end was cut by 2 bases, the J end by 4 bases, with 13 bases between. Here the CDR3 DNA reads TGCGCCAGCAGTCAAGCCCCAGGGTTTCCAGATACGCAGTATTTT. Protein: CASSQAPGFPDTQYF.

CDR3 bases: TGCGCCAGCAGCCAAGGCGTAAGAGAATATGGCTACACCTTC. Translated, it gives CASSQGVREYGYTF. J is TRBJ1-2 and V is TRBV4-3, with D hard to call. The germline CDR1 and CDR2 sequences are LGHNA and YSLEER. This CDR3 contains 14 residues. Trimming cost V 1 base and J 5 bases, with 11 bases left between them.

The chain combines TRBV4-3 with TRBJ2-7; TRBD1 is a possible D gene (5 bases). Germline V lookup: CDR1 LGHNA, CDR2 YSLEER. Between the trimmed V and J ends, which lost 4 bases and 0 bases, there was a span of 10 bases. There are 14 residues in the CDR3. CDR3 bases: TGCGCCAGCAGCCTAAACAGGCCCTCCTACGAGCAGTACTTC. Translation gives CASSLNRPSYEQYF.